This TCR beta chain is from a study of T cell repertoires in cytomegalovirus infection. Turning to the study itself: Selected CMV epitopes included recently identified HLA-C-restricted ones as well as well-studied HLA-B-restricted ones. Shared public TCR beta signatures pointed to both CMV infection and a matching HLA type.

TCRdb itself ran the reads through MiXCR, one entry per CDR3 protein. The sample has 570,000 or so distinct CDR3 sequences, roughly 43% seen once; the top ten hold about 48%. The CDR3 is 15 amino acids. With 2 bases clipped from V and 5 bases from J, the junction kept 9 bases outside the gene matches. Germline CDR1 and CDR2: DFQATT and SNEGSKA (reference sequence). Note on this clonotype: Its antigen is unknown.

The sample was cultured PBMCs, taken from culture after CMV antigen stimulation. The TCR was taken from a human donor in good health (CMV status not recorded). Some clones in this sample may be carry-over from other donors' samples. The V gene is TRBV20-1, the J gene TRBJ2-1, with 7 bases identical to TRBD2. CDR3 sequence (DNA): TGCAGTGCTAGACCACCGGGACTACTCGACAATGAGCAGTTCTTC. Its protein is CSARPPGLLDNEQFF.